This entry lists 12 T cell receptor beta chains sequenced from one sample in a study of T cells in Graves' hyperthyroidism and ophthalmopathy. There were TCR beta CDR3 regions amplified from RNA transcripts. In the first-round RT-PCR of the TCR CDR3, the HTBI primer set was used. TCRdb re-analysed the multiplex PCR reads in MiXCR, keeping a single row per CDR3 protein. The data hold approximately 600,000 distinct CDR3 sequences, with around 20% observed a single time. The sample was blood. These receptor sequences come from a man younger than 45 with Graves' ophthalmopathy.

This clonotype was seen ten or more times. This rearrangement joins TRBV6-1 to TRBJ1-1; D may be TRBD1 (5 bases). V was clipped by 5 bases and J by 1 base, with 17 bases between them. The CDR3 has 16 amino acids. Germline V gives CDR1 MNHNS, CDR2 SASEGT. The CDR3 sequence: CASSYTPLDRNTEAFF. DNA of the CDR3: TGTGCCAGCAGTTACACTCCACTAGACAGGAACACTGAAGCTTTCTTT.

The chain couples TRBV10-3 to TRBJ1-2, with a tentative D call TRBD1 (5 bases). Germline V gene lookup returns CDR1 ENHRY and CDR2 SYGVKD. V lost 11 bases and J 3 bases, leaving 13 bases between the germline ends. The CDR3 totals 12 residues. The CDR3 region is CAVLGGDYGYTF. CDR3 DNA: TGTGCCGTCCTGGGAGGGGACTATGGCTACACCTTC.

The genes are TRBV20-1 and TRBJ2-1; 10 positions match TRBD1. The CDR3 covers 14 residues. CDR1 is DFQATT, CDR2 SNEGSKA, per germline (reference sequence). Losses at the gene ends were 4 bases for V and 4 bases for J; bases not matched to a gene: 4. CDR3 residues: CSATDRGRYNEQFF. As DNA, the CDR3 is TGCAGTGCTACAGACAGGGGGCGGTACAATGAGCAGTTCTTC.

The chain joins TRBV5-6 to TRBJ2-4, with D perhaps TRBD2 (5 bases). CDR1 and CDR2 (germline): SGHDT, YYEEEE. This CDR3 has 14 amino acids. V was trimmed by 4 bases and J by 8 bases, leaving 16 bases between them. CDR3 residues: CASSVLVGEDIQYF. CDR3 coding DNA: TGTGCCAGCAGCGTACTAGTTGGAGAAGACATTCAGTACTTC.

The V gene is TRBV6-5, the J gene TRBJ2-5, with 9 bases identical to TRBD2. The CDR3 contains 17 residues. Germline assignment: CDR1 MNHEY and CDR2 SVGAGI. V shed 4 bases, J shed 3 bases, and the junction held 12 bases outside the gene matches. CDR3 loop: CASSLLGGSGRKETQYF. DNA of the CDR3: TGTGCCAGCAGTTTATTGGGGGGTAGCGGGAGAAAAGAGACCCAGTACTTC.

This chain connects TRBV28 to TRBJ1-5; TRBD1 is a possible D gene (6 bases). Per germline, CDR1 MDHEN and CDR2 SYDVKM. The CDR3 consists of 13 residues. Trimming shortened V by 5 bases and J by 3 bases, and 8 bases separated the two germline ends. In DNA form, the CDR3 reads TGTGCCAGCAGTCCAGGGGACAATCAGCCCCAGCATTTT. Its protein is CASSPGDNQPQHF.

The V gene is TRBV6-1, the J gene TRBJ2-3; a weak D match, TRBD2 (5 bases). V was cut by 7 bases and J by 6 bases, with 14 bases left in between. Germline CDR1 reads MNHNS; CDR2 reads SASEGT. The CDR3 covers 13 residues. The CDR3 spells CASMTGFTDTQYF. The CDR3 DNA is TGTGCCAGCATGACGGGATTCACGGATACGCAGTATTTT.

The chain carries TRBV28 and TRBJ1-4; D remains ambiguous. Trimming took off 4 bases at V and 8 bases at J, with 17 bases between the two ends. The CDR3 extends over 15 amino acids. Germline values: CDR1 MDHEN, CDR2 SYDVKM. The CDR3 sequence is CASSSTPGEEEKLFF. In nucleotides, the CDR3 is TGTGCCAGCAGTTCAACCCCGGGTGAGGAAGAAAAACTGTTTTTT. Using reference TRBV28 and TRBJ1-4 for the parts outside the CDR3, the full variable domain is DVKVTQSSRYLVKRTGEKVFLECVQDMDHENMFWYRQDPGLGLRLIYFSYDVKMKEKGDIPEGYSVSREKKERFSLILESASTNQTSMYLCASSSTPGEEEKLFFGSGTQLSVL.

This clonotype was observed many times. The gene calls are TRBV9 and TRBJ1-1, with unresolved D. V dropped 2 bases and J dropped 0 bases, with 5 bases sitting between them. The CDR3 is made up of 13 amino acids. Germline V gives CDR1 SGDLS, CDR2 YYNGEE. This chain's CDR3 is CASSVDVNTEAFF. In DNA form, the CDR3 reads TGTGCCAGCAGCGTCGACGTGAACACTGAAGCTTTCTTT.

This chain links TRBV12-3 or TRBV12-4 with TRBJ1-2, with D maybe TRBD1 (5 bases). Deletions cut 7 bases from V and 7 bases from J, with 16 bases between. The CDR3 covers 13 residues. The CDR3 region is CASTGAGPSGYTF. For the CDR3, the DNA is TGTGCCAGCACCGGAGCGGGGCCGAGTGGCTACACCTTC.

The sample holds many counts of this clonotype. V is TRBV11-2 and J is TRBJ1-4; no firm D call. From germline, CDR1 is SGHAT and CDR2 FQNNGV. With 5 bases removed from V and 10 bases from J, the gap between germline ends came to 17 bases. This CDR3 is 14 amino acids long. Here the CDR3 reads CASSASSAEGKLFF. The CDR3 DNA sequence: TGTGCCAGCAGCGCCAGTTCCGCCGAAGGAAAACTGTTTTTT.

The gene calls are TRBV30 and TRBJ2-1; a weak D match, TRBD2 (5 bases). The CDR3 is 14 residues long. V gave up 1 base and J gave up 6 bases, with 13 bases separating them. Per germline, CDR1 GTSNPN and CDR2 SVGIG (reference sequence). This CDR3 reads CAWSATSSRNEQFF. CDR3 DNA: TGTGCCTGGAGTGCAACTAGTAGTCGCAATGAGCAGTTCTTC.